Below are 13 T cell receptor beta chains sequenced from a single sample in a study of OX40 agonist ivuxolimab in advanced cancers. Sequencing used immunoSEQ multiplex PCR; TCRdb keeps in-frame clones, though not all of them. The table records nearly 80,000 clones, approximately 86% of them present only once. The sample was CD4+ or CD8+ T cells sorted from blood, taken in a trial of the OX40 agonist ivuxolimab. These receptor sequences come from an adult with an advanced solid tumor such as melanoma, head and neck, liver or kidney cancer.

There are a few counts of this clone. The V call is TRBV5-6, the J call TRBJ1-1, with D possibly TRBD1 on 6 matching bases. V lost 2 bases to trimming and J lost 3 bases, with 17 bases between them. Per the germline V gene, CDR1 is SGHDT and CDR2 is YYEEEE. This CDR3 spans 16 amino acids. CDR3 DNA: TGTGCCAGCAGCTTTTTTGGCAGGGGAAAGGACACTGAAGCTTTCTTT. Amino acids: CASSFFGRGKDTEAFF.

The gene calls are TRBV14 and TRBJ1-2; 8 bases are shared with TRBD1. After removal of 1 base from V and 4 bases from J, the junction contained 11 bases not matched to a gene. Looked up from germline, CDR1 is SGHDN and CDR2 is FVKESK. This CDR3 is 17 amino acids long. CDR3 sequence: CASSQGSSGTGGYGYTF. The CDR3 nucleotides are TGTGCCAGCAGCCAAGGTAGTTCCGGGACAGGAGGCTATGGCTACACCTTC.

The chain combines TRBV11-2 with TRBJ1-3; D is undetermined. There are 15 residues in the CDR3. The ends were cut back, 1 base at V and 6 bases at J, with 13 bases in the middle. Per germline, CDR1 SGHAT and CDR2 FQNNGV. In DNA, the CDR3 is TGTGCCAGCAGCTTAGTAACACCCTCAGAAAACACCATATATTTT. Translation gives CASSLVTPSENTIYF.

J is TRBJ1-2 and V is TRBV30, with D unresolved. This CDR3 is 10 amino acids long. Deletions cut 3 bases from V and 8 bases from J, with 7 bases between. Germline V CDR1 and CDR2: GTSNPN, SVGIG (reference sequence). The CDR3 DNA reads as TGTGCCTGGAGGAAAGGAGGCTACACCTTC. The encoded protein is CAWRKGGYTF.

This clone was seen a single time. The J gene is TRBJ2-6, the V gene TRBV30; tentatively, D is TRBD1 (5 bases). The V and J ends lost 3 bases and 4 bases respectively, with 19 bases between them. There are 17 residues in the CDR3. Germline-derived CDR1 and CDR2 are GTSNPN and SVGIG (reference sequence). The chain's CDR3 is CAWREDRDPTGANVLTF. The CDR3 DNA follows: TGTGCCTGGAGGGAAGACAGAGATCCTACAGGGGCCAACGTCCTGACTTTC.

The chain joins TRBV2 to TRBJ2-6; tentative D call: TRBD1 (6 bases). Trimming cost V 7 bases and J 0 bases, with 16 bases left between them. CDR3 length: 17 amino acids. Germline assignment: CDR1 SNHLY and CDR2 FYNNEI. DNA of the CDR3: TGTGCCAGCAAGACAGGCTCCTCTATCTCTGGGGCCAACGTCCTGACTTTC. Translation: CASKTGSSISGANVLTF.

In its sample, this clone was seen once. CDR3 sequence: CASSLVVNTEAFF. The CDR3 bases are TGTGCCAGCAGCTTGGTAGTGAACACTGAAGCTTTCTTT. The genes are TRBV5-6 and TRBJ1-1; no definite D call. CDR3 size: 13 residues. Germline V CDR1 and CDR2: SGHDT, YYEEEE. The V end lost 0 bases, the J end lost 0 bases, and 3 bases lay between the germline ends.

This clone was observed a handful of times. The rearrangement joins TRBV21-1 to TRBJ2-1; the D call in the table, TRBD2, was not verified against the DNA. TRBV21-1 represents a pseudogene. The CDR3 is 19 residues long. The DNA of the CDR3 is TGTGCCAGCAATCCGCTTATTGGCCCGATGCGGGAGTTATACGGTGAGCAGTTCTTC. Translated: CASNPLIGPMRELYGEQFF.

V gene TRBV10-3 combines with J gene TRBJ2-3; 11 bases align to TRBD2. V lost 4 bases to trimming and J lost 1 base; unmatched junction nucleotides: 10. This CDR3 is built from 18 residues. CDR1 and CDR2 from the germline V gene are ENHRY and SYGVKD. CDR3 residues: CAISAPSGRRGGTDTQYF. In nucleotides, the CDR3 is TGTGCCATCAGTGCCCCTAGCGGGAGGAGGGGAGGCACAGATACGCAGTATTTT.

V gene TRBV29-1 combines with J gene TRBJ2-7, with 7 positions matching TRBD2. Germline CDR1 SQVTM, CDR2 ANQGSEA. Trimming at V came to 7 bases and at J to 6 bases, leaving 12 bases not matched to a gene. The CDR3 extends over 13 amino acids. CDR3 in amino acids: CSAVGEGSGEQYF. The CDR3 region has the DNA TGCAGCGCCGTGGGGGAGGGTAGCGGCGAGCAGTACTTC.

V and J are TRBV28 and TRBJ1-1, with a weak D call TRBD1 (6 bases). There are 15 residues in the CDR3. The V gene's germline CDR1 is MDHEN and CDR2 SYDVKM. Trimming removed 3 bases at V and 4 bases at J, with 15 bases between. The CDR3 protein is CASSFRRRGSTEAFF. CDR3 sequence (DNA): TGTGCCAGCAGTTTTCGGCGGAGGGGGTCCACTGAAGCTTTCTTT. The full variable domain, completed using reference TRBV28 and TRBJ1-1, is DVKVTQSSRYLVKRTGEKVFLECVQDMDHENMFWYRQDPGLGLRLIYFSYDVKMKEKGDIPEGYSVSREKKERFSLILESASTNQTSMYLCASSFRRRGSTEAFFGQGTRLTVV.

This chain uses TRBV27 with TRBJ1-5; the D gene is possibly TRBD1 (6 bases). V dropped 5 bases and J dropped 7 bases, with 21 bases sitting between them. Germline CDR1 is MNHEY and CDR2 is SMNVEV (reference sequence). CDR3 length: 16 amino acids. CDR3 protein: CASSPIYRESEQPQHF. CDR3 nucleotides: TGTGCCAGCAGTCCAATCTACAGGGAGTCAGAACAGCCCCAGCATTTT.

The CDR3 bases are TGTGCCAGCAGCCCTGGGACAGTTTCAACGTATAATTCACCCCTCCACTTT. This translates into CASSPGTVSTYNSPLHF. The V gene is TRBV5-8, the J gene TRBJ1-6, with 7 bases lining up with TRBD1. The CDR3 length is 17 residues. Germline loops: CDR1 SGHTS, CDR2 YDEGEE. V shed 4 bases and J 4 bases; nucleotides not matched to a gene: 11.